These 26 T cell receptor beta chains originate from one sample sequenced in a study of Ad26.COV2.S vaccination and SARS-CoV-2 variants. The treatment denotes: roughly 18 received Ad26.COV2.S at low or high dose, single or two shots; about 5 received placebo; per-sample allocation not given. Samples analyzed were those drawn on day 63 after the first vaccine or placebo injection. TCRdb's copy holds only in-frame clones and misses some; the assay was immunoSEQ multiplex PCR. The sample gives 300,000 to 350,000 clones, 75% to 90% of which show up once; roughly 10% is in the top ten. The sample in question was peripheral blood, obtained in a trial of Ad26.COV2.S vaccine versus placebo. These receptor sequences come from a person between 18 and 65 years old who received the Ad26.COV2.S COVID-19 vaccine or a placebo.

The chain uses TRBV6-1 and TRBJ2-7, with D maybe TRBD2 (6 bases). This CDR3 has 16 residues. The germline gives CDR1 MNHNS, CDR2 SASEGT. The V and J ends lost 0 bases and 5 bases respectively, with 17 bases between them. CDR3 residues: CASSEAWGVTADEQYF. In DNA form, the CDR3 reads TGTGCCAGCAGTGAAGCGTGGGGGGTTACGGCGGACGAGCAGTACTTC.

The chain couples TRBV19 to TRBJ2-5; the D is unclear. Germline V CDR1 and CDR2: LNHDA, SQIVND (reference sequence). Trimming stripped 2 bases from V and 0 bases from J, with 7 bases between. The CDR3 sequence is 14 residues long. This CDR3 reads CASSIPDNQETQYF. The CDR3 bases are TGTGCCAGTAGTATACCTGATAACCAAGAGACCCAGTACTTC.

The V and J genes are TRBV13 and TRBJ1-1, with D hard to call. Trimming cost V 5 bases and J 1 base, with 8 bases left between them. Per the germline V gene, CDR1 is PRHDT and CDR2 is FYEKMQ (reference sequence). There are 13 residues in the CDR3. The CDR3 loop is CASSPSENTEAFF. The CDR3, as DNA: TGTGCCAGCAGCCCATCAGAGAACACTGAAGCTTTCTTT.

This chain uses TRBV6-4 with TRBJ1-6; D unresolved. The CDR3 is made up of 16 amino acids. Trimming took off 0 bases at V and 5 bases at J, with 11 bases between the two ends. Germline V gene lookup returns CDR1 MRHNA and CDR2 SNTAGT. CDR3 in amino acids: CASSDSFRFHNSPLHF. For the CDR3, the DNA is TGTGCCAGCAGTGACTCTTTTAGGTTCCATAATTCACCCCTCCACTTT.

The V call is TRBV5-5, the J call TRBJ1-1, with D unclear. The germline V gene encodes CDR1 SGHKS and CDR2 YYEKEE (reference sequence). V lost 2 bases to trimming and J lost 1 base, with 6 bases between them. The CDR3 length is 13 residues. This chain's CDR3 is CASSFPSNTEAFF. The CDR3 nucleotides are TGTGCCAGCAGCTTTCCGTCGAACACTGAAGCTTTCTTT.

The chain employs TRBV14 and TRBJ2-3, with TRBD2 as a possible D gene (6 bases). The V and J ends lost 4 bases and 3 bases respectively, with 17 bases between them. The CDR3 spans 16 residues. Germline CDR1 SGHDN, CDR2 FVKESK. CDR3 nucleotide sequence: TGTGCCAGCAGCCCGCTCCGAACTGCGGGAACAGATACGCAGTATTTT. It codes for CASSPLRTAGTDTQYF.

The CDR3 reads CASSLKQGGEQYF. CDR3 bases: TGTGCCAGCTCACTAAAACAAGGGGGAGAGCAGTACTTC. This chain uses TRBV18 with TRBJ2-7; D is possibly TRBD1 (6 bases). Germline V gene sequence: CDR1 KGHSH, CDR2 LQKENI. The CDR3 totals 13 residues. V lost 4 bases and J lost 7, with 14 bases in between.

V is TRBV6-5 and J is TRBJ1-5; D unclear. V was shortened by 2 bases and J by 7 bases, with 3 bases between the two germline ends. Per the germline V gene, CDR1 is MNHEY and CDR2 is SVGAGI. CDR3 length: 11 residues. Here the CDR3 DNA reads TGTGCCAGCAGTTACGAACAGCCCCAGCATTTT. Translating gives CASSYEQPQHF.

The chain has TRBV19 and TRBJ1-6; D is undetermined. This CDR3 has 15 residues. From germline, CDR1 is LNHDA and CDR2 SQIVND (reference sequence). The V end lost 0 bases, the J end lost 7 bases, and 10 bases lay between the germline ends. CDR3 sequence: CASSIDRSPNSPLHF. Here the CDR3 DNA reads TGTGCCAGTAGTATAGATAGGAGCCCGAATTCACCCCTCCACTTT.

The chain has TRBV4-1 and TRBJ1-2; D gene uncertain. This CDR3 is 13 amino acids long. V was shortened by 1 base and J by 6 bases, with 9 bases between the two germline ends. Germline V gene lookup returns CDR1 MGHRA and CDR2 YSYEKL. DNA for the CDR3: TGCGCCAGCAGCCAAGTCTTAAGGGATGGCTACACCTTC. Encoded protein: CASSQVLRDGYTF.

Notes on this clone: The same CDR3 arises from other DNA sequences in this sample as well. CDR3 nucleotide sequence: TGTGCCAGTAGTATAGGACAGGGACTCACAGATACGCAGTATTTT. Protein product: CASSIGQGLTDTQYF. The chain employs TRBV19 and TRBJ2-3; D is perhaps TRBD1 (7 bases). Germline lookup yields CDR1 LNHDA and CDR2 SQIVND (reference sequence). Trimming removed 1 base from V and 2 bases from J, with 10 bases in between. CDR3 size: 15 residues.

The genes are TRBV30 and TRBJ1-4, with D possibly TRBD1 on 6 matching bases. Looked up from germline, CDR1 is GTSNPN and CDR2 is SVGIG (reference sequence). V shed 4 bases and J shed 0 bases, with 12 bases lying between them. The CDR3 totals 15 residues. CDR3 amino acids: CAWNQGWATNEKLFF. In nucleotides, the CDR3 is TGTGCCTGGAATCAGGGGTGGGCAACTAATGAAAAACTGTTTTTT. Drawing the rest from reference TRBV30 and TRBJ1-4, the complete variable domain is SQTIHQWPATLVQPVGSPLSLECTVEGTSNPNLYWYRQAAGRGLQLLFYSVGIGQISSEVPQNLSASRPQDRQFILSSKKLLLSDSGFYLCAWNQGWATNEKLFFGSGTQLSVL.

The V gene is TRBV30, the J gene TRBJ2-7; D is possibly TRBD1 (6 bases). Germline V gene sequence: CDR1 GTSNPN, CDR2 SVGIG (reference sequence). The CDR3 runs to 13 residues. Trimming pared 0 bases from V and 7 bases from J, leaving 13 bases between. The CDR3 DNA follows: TGTGCCTGGAGTGTACAAGGGGGAGAAGAGCAGTACTTC. It specifies CAWSVQGGEEQYF.

This clone was counted between two and nine times. This chain links TRBV7-2 with TRBJ1-1; 7 bases align to TRBD1. The CDR3 is made up of 16 amino acids. Germline CDR1 and CDR2: SGHTA and FQGNSA. Unmatched junction bases numbered 6, after V lost 0 bases and J lost 2 bases. CDR3 sequence reads: CASSLAPTGINTEAFF. CDR3 nucleotides: TGTGCCAGCAGCTTAGCCCCGACAGGGATCAACACTGAAGCTTTCTTT. The whole variable domain, remainder taken from reference TRBV7-2 and TRBJ1-1, is GAGVSQSPSNKVTEKGKDVELRCDPISGHTALYWYRQSLGQGLEFLIYFQGNSAPDKSGLPSDRFSAERTGGSVSTLTIQRTQQEDSAVYLCASSLAPTGINTEAFFGQGTRLTVV.

This chain connects TRBV12-3 or TRBV12-4 to TRBJ2-1, with D unclear. V was shortened by 5 bases and J by 9 bases, with 11 bases between the two germline ends. The CDR3 sequence is 12 residues long. CDR3 coding DNA: TGTGCCAGCAGTCTTCCACCCAGTGAGCAGTTCTTC. Translation gives CASSLPPSEQFF.

This clone was found once. This CDR3 is CASSYGTGSNQPQHF. CDR3 nucleotides: TGTGCCAGCAGCTATGGGACAGGCAGCAATCAGCCCCAGCATTTT. The chain carries TRBV11-2 and TRBJ1-5; 8 nucleotides align to TRBD1. J was trimmed by 1 base and V by 4 bases; bases with no gene match: 3. CDR3 length: 15 residues. In germline, CDR1 is SGHAT, CDR2 FQNNGV.

The rearrangement links TRBV2 to TRBJ2-1; D is undetermined. The CDR3 consists of 12 residues. CDR1 SNHLY and CDR2 FYNNEI come from the germline V gene. Trimming removed 5 bases at V and 8 bases at J, with 10 bases between. As DNA, the CDR3 is TGTGCCAGCAGTCTTCAAGGGTATGAGCAGTTCTTC. It translates to CASSLQGYEQFF.

The sample holds a few counts of this clone. The rearrangement links TRBV27 to TRBJ2-1; no clear D. Germline V lookup: CDR1 MNHEY, CDR2 SMNVEV (reference sequence). V lost 0 bases and J lost 0, with 9 bases in between. This CDR3 is 16 amino acids long. CDR3 DNA: TGTGCCAGCAGTTTATCGTGGATTAGCTCCTACAATGAGCAGTTCTTC. The encoded protein is CASSLSWISSYNEQFF.

The rearrangement uses TRBV28 and TRBJ2-2, with D perhaps TRBD1 (6 bases). This CDR3 contains 18 residues. V was clipped by 2 bases and J by 2 bases, with 18 bases between them. Germline V gene sequence: CDR1 MDHEN, CDR2 SYDVKM. The CDR3 nucleotides read TGTGCCAGCAGTTTAGCTTTCCAGGGGAGCGTTAACACCGGGGAGCTGTTTTTT. Its protein is CASSLAFQGSVNTGELFF.

The chain links TRBV7-2 to TRBJ2-1; 14 nucleotides line up with TRBD2. The germline gives CDR1 SGHTA, CDR2 FQGNSA. This CDR3 has 17 residues. Losses at the gene ends were 1 base for V and 7 bases for J; bases not matched to a gene: 6. Here the CDR3 DNA reads TGTGCCAGCAGCTTAGGGGGACTAGCGGGAGAGAGAAATGAGCAGTTCTTC. This gives the protein CASSLGGLAGERNEQFF.

This clone has just a few counts. The chain uses TRBV6-2 or TRBV6-3 and TRBJ2-1, with D perhaps matching TRBD1 (6 bases). Trimming took off 0 bases at V and 6 bases at J, with 15 bases between the two ends. This CDR3 has 16 residues. Looked up from germline, CDR1 is MNHEY and CDR2 is SVGEGT. CDR3 amino acids: CASSYSGHPRGNEQFF. CDR3 in DNA: TGTGCCAGCAGTTACTCGGGACACCCCCGGGGCAATGAGCAGTTCTTC.

The CDR3 DNA reads TGTGCCAGCAGGGGGGGAGGTGAGCAGTTCTTC. Residues: CASRGGGEQFF. The chain carries TRBV14 and TRBJ2-1; TRBD2 might be the D (6 bases). In germline, CDR1 is SGHDN, CDR2 FVKESK. This CDR3 is 11 amino acids long. Between the trimmed V and J ends, which lost 6 bases and 9 bases, there was a span of 9 bases.

This clone was seen once. The V call is TRBV11-2, the J call TRBJ1-3; D unclear. The V gene's germline CDR1 is SGHAT and CDR2 FQNNGV. This CDR3 has 17 residues. V was shortened by 1 base and J by 0 bases, with 13 bases between the two germline ends. CDR3 DNA sequence: TGTGCCAGCAGCTTAGTGAGTTCGGTCTTCTCTGGAAACACCATATATTTT. It yields the protein CASSLVSSVFSGNTIYF.

A few counts support this clone. The chain carries TRBV3-1 (or the pseudogene TRBV3-2) and TRBJ2-7, with TRBD1 matching over 8 bases. The CDR3 is 17 amino acids. Germline CDR1 is LGHDT and CDR2 is YNNKEL (reference sequence). J gave up 8 bases and V 4 bases, and 19 bases lay outside the gene matches. The CDR3 here is CASSPGGGNTPATKQYF. CDR3 bases: TGTGCCAGCAGCCCAGGGGGCGGAAATACCCCAGCTACCAAGCAGTACTTC.

The V and J genes are TRBV5-1 and TRBJ2-5; 13 bases map to TRBD2. The germline gives CDR1 SGHRS, CDR2 YFSETQ. V trimming: 3 bases; J trimming: 1 base; junction bases outside the gene matches: 3. This CDR3 has 16 amino acids. The CDR3 nucleotides read TGCGCCAGCAGCTATACTAGCGGGAGGGCCCAAGAGACCCAGTACTTC. Residues: CASSYTSGRAQETQYF.

This clone was seen repeatedly, ten times or more. This chain links TRBV11-2 with TRBJ1-4; D is perhaps TRBD1 (6 bases). The ends were cut back, 2 bases at V and 5 bases at J, with 12 bases in the middle. This CDR3 has 15 amino acids. Looked up from germline, CDR1 is SGHAT and CDR2 is FQNNGV. CDR3 sequence: CASSLWGQGNEKLFF. The CDR3 DNA reads TGTGCCAGCAGCTTATGGGGGCAAGGGAATGAAAAACTGTTTTTT.